These 22 T cell receptor beta chains share one sample of origin, sequenced in a study of OX40 agonist ivuxolimab in advanced cancers. Assay: immunoSEQ multiplex PCR; the TCRdb copy retains only in-frame clones and omits some. The top ten clones hold 0.61% of a sample with tens of thousands of clones, about 82% of them seen once. The specimen was CD4+ or CD8+ T cells sorted from blood, collected in a trial of the OX40 agonist ivuxolimab. All receptors derive from an adult with an advanced solid tumor such as melanoma, head and neck, liver or kidney cancer.

This clone turned up a few times. The chain uses TRBV5-5 and TRBJ1-4; TRBD1 matches 9 bases. This CDR3 comprises 15 residues. Trimming removed 4 bases from V and 0 bases from J; junction bases left unmatched: 1. Germline V lookup: CDR1 SGHKS, CDR2 YYEKEE (reference sequence). CDR3 DNA: TGTGCCAGCAGCCGACAGGGGGCAACTAATGAAAAACTGTTTTTT. Amino acids: CASSRQGATNEKLFF. Full variable domain (remainder filled in from reference TRBV5-5 and TRBJ1-4): DAGVTQSPTHLIKTRGQQVTLRCSPISGHKSVSWYQQVLGQGPQFIFQYYEKEERGRGNFPDRFSARQFPNYSSELNVNALLLGDSALYLCASSRQGATNEKLFFGSGTQLSVL.

This chain joins TRBV4-1 and TRBJ2-2; 7 nucleotides line up with TRBD2. J lost 0 bases, V lost 8 bases, and 12 bases had no gene match. The length of the CDR3 is 17 residues. CDR1 and CDR2 (germline): MGHRA, YSYEKL. The CDR3 loop reads CASGWEGRRPNTGELFF. Written as DNA, the CDR3 is TGCGCCAGCGGGTGGGAGGGGAGACGACCGAACACCGGGGAGCTGTTTTTT.

This chain links TRBV18 with TRBJ1-2; D might be TRBD1 (5 bases). Germline V gene lookup returns CDR1 KGHSH and CDR2 LQKENI. The CDR3 extends over 14 amino acids. V lost 3 bases and J 8 bases, leaving 16 bases between the germline ends. The CDR3 sequence: CASSPTGPGDGYTF. The CDR3, as DNA: TGTGCCAGCTCACCTACGGGCCCGGGGGACGGCTACACCTTC.

The genes are TRBV5-1 and TRBJ1-4; tentatively, D is TRBD1 (6 bases). The CDR3 consists of 17 residues. Trimming stripped 1 base from V and 0 bases from J, with 13 bases between. Per germline, CDR1 SGHRS and CDR2 YFSETQ. The DNA for the CDR3 is TGCGCCAGCAGCTTGTTGGGACAAGATACAACTAATGAAAAACTGTTTTTT. Translation gives CASSLLGQDTTNEKLFF.

The gene calls are TRBV5-1 and TRBJ1-2; perhaps TRBD1 as D (6 bases). The CDR3 contains 13 residues. CDR1 and CDR2 (germline): SGHRS, YFSETQ. Between the trimmed V and J ends, which lost 4 bases and 3 bases, there was a span of 10 bases. In DNA, the CDR3 is TGCGCCAGCAGCCAACAGGGTGACTATGGCTACACCTTC. Amino acids: CASSQQGDYGYTF.

The rearrangement joins TRBV7-2 to TRBJ1-5; a possible D gene is TRBD1 (5 bases). From germline, CDR1 is SGHTA and CDR2 FQGNSA. Trimming took off 4 bases at V and 3 bases at J, with 13 bases between the two ends. The CDR3 is 15 amino acids. CDR3 nucleotide sequence: TGTGCCAGCAGCTCGAGGGTGGGGCCCAATCAGCCCCAGCATTTT. Encoded protein: CASSSRVGPNQPQHF.

The chain recombines TRBV10-3 with TRBJ1-1, with D maybe TRBD1 (6 bases). Germline V gene data show CDR1 as ENHRY and CDR2 as SYGVKD. Trimming cost V 0 bases and J 0 bases, with 11 bases left between them. The CDR3 runs 16 residues. This CDR3 is CAISESRTAMNTEAFF. The CDR3 DNA follows: TGTGCCATCAGTGAGTCAAGGACAGCCATGAACACTGAAGCTTTCTTT.

The CDR3 protein is CASSQQGLETQYF. In DNA, the CDR3 is TGTGCCAGCTCACAACAGGGTCTTGAGACCCAGTACTTC. This chain links TRBV18 with TRBJ2-5, with a weak D call TRBD1 (6 bases). V lost 4 bases to trimming and J lost 5 bases, with 11 bases between them. Germline assignment: CDR1 KGHSH and CDR2 LQKENI. There are 13 residues in the CDR3.

The CDR3 sequence is CASSVTSGGSEQFF. The CDR3 DNA reads as TGTGCCAGCAGTGTAACTAGCGGGGGGTCAGAGCAGTTCTTC. This chain connects TRBV28 to TRBJ2-1, with TRBD2 identical over 12 bases. V trimming: 5 bases; J trimming: 10 bases; junction bases outside the gene matches: 6. Per the germline V gene, CDR1 is MDHEN and CDR2 is SYDVKM. The CDR3 spans 14 residues.

This clone was observed once. This chain links TRBV5-4 with TRBJ2-3; 8 nucleotides match TRBD2. The V and J ends lost 3 bases and 5 bases, in that order; junction bases with no gene match: 8. Germline CDR1 and CDR2: SGHNT and YYREEE (reference sequence). CDR3 length equals 15 residues. CDR3 DNA sequence: TGTGCCAGCAGCTCGACGGGCGGGGGGATAGATACGCAGTATTTT. This sequence encodes CASSSTGGGIDTQYF.

The gene calls are TRBV10-3 and TRBJ2-7; D may be TRBD1 (6 bases). Trimming cost V 2 bases and J 1 base, with 6 bases left between them. This CDR3 is 13 amino acids long. Per germline, CDR1 ENHRY and CDR2 SYGVKD. The CDR3 here is CAISETGSYEQYF. CDR3 nucleotides: TGTGCCATCAGTGAGACAGGGTCCTACGAGCAGTACTTC.

In its sample, this clone was seen a few times. The chain recombines TRBV6-5 with TRBJ1-6; D not certain. The V end was cut by 10 bases, the J end by 6 bases, with 13 bases between. Germline V CDR1 and CDR2: MNHEY, SVGAGI. The CDR3 consists of 13 residues. CDR3 loop: CATVAQPNSPLHF. In DNA, the CDR3 is TGTGCCACAGTGGCGCAGCCTAATTCACCCCTCCACTTT.

DNA of the CDR3: TGTGCCAGCAGCCCCGGGGGGGCGAAGACCCAGTACTTC. Translated, it gives CASSPGGAKTQYF. The chain couples TRBV7-2 to TRBJ2-5; 8 bases are shared with TRBD2. Germline values: CDR1 SGHTA, CDR2 FQGNSA. The V and J ends lost 5 bases and 6 bases, in that order; junction bases with no gene match: 5. This CDR3 spans 13 amino acids.

The rearrangement joins TRBV18 to TRBJ1-6; the D gene is possibly TRBD1 (6 bases). Germline lookup yields CDR1 KGHSH and CDR2 LQKENI. CDR3 size: 14 residues. V was pared by 8 bases and J by 7 bases, with 15 bases between. CDR3 region: CASHGGQGNSPLHF. In nucleotides, the CDR3 is TGTGCCAGCCACGGGGGGCAGGGAAATTCACCCCTCCACTTT.

The chain combines TRBV29-1 with TRBJ2-1, with TRBD1 matching over 7 bases. The CDR3 sequence is 14 residues long. Germline V gives CDR1 SQVTM, CDR2 ANQGSEA. J was trimmed by 10 bases and V by 0 bases; bases with no gene match: 9. The CDR3 loop reads CSVEDPQGVGEQFF. In DNA, the CDR3 is TGCAGCGTTGAAGATCCGCAGGGGGTCGGGGAGCAGTTCTTC.

The genes are TRBV29-1 and TRBJ2-3; D is ambiguous. Germline V gene sequence: CDR1 SQVTM, CDR2 ANQGSEA. The ends were cut back, 2 bases at V and 4 bases at J, with 13 bases in the middle. This CDR3 has 14 amino acids. In DNA, the CDR3 is TGCAGCGTTGAACCTGCCCCGACACCAGATACGCAGTATTTT. Its protein is CSVEPAPTPDTQYF.

The chain links TRBV15 to TRBJ2-1; D is perhaps TRBD2 (5 bases). The V end was cut by 5 bases, the J end by 0 bases, with 14 bases between. Germline CDR1 and CDR2: LNHNV and YYDKDF (reference sequence). CDR3 size: 16 residues. This CDR3 is CATSGLLGSSYNEQFF. CDR3 in DNA: TGTGCCACCAGCGGGCTTCTAGGGAGCTCCTACAATGAGCAGTTCTTC.

The chain recombines TRBV4-2 with TRBJ2-1, with D perhaps matching TRBD2 (6 bases). Germline V gene lookup returns CDR1 LGHNA and CDR2 YNFKEQ. Trimming cost V 1 base and J 3 bases, with 13 bases left between them. The CDR3 has 16 amino acids. CDR3 coding DNA: TGTGCCAGCAGCCAAGGGGACGGGGGTGTCTACAATGAGCAGTTCTTC. This translates into CASSQGDGGVYNEQFF.

The chain uses TRBV21-1 and TRBJ2-7; TRBD1 is taken as the D call from the table, unchecked against the DNA. TRBV21-1 is a recognized pseudogene. This CDR3 has 17 amino acids. CDR3 bases: TGTGCCAGCAGTCCTCCGGGACAAATAGTTAGCACCTACGAGCAGTACTTC. It yields the protein CASSPPGQIVSTYEQYF.

This clone was observed a few times. The rearrangement joins TRBV4-2 to TRBJ1-5, with 7 positions matching TRBD1. CDR1 LGHNA and CDR2 YNFKEQ come from the germline V gene. The trim removed 1 base at V and 6 bases at J, leaving 6 bases unmatched. The CDR3 is 15 residues long. CDR3 sequence reads: CASSQGTGAVQPQHF. In DNA form, the CDR3 reads TGTGCCAGCAGCCAAGGAACAGGGGCGGTTCAGCCCCAGCATTTT.

J is TRBJ2-3 and V is TRBV5-4, with unresolved D. Trimming stripped 2 bases from V and 1 base from J, with 11 bases between. Germline V gene lookup returns CDR1 SGHNT and CDR2 YYREEE (reference sequence). This CDR3 contains 15 residues. The CDR3 loop is CASSLTRTGTDTQYF. The CDR3 DNA reads TGTGCCAGCAGCTTAACTCGTACCGGCACAGATACGCAGTATTTT.

This chain uses TRBV11-2 with TRBJ2-5, with no clear D. Germline CDR1 and CDR2: SGHAT and FQNNGV. V lost 0 bases, J lost 6 bases, and 11 bases lay in between. The CDR3 extends over 14 amino acids. As DNA, the CDR3 is TGTGCCAGCAGCTTAGATACTGGGTCACAGACCCAGTACTTC. It translates to CASSLDTGSQTQYF.